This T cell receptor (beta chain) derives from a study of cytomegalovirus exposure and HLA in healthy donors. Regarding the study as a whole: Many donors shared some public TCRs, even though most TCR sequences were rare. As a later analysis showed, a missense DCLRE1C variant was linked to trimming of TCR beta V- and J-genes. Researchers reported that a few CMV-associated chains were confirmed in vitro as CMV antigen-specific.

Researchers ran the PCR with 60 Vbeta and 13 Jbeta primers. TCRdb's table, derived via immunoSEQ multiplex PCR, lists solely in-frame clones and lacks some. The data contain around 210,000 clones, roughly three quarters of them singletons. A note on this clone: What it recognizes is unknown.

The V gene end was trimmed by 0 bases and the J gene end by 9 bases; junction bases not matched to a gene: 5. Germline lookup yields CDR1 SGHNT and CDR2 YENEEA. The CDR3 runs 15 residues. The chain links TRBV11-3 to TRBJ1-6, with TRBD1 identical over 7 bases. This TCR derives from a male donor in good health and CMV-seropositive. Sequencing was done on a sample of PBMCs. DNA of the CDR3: TGTGCCAGCAGCTTAGATGGGACAGCAAGTTCACCCCTCCACTTT. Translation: CASSLDGTASSPLHF. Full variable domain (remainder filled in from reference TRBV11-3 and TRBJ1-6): EAGVVQSPRYKIIEKKQPVAFWCNPISGHNTLYWYLQNLGQGPELLIRYENEEAVDDSQLPKDRFSAERLKGVDSTLKIQPAELGDSAVYLCASSLDGTASSPLHFGNGTRLTVT.